Reported below is one T cell receptor beta chain. The antigen is unknown. This CDR3 comprises 16 residues. Germline V gene data show CDR1 as SGHTA and CDR2 as FQGNSA. V shed 1 base and J shed 4 bases, with 14 bases lying between them. This specimen comes from a study of T cell responses to AZD1222 COVID-19 vaccine. TCRdb's copy holds only in-frame clones and misses some; the assay was immunoSEQ multiplex PCR. The sample carries about 92,000 clones, roughly 93% recorded once. The study, taken as a whole, reports: Across spike, vaccine-associated CD4 TCRs were found, dominant at 160-218 and 743-854. White British people made up most donors, females outnumbered males, and clonal diversity was possibly underestimated. Compared with day 0, the breadth and depth of the Spike-specific TCR repertoire rose significantly after two doses of AZD1222. Sampling captured repertoires only after the peak T cell response.

This TCR was sampled from an adult in good health. The chain links TRBV7-2 to TRBJ1-5, with D possibly matching TRBD1 (5 bases). The starting material was peripheral blood, obtained on day 0 of AZD1222 vaccination. The CDR3 DNA is TGTGCCAGCAGCTTAGATATGTCAGGGCCTAATCAGCCCCAGCATTTT. Translated: CASSLDMSGPNQPQHF.